The 2 T cell receptor beta chains below come from one sample, sequenced in a study of T cell changes during pregnancy in multiple sclerosis. Profiling relied on immunoSEQ multiplex PCR, and the TCRdb table lists in-frame clones only, not all of them. This sample has approximately 99,000 clones, with 90% found just once. Here the sequenced sample was peripheral blood, taken in the second trimester of pregnancy. The origin of the receptors is a female donor in good health, enrolled as a control in a pregnancy study.

The chain carries TRBV7-9 and TRBJ2-2; possible D gene TRBD1, 5 bases. The V end lost 2 bases, the J end lost 7 bases, and 14 bases lay between the germline ends. CDR3 size: 15 residues. Germline lookup yields CDR1 SEHNR and CDR2 FQNEAQ (reference sequence). The CDR3 region is CASSLLWGVSGELFF. CDR3 sequence (DNA): TGTGCCAGCAGCTTACTCTGGGGCGTTAGCGGGGAGCTGTTTTTT.

The chain is built from TRBV6-6 and TRBJ1-1; TRBD1 matches at 7 bases. CDR1 and CDR2 from the germline V gene are MNHNY and SVGAGI (reference sequence). This CDR3 spans 12 amino acids. V was clipped by 7 bases and J by 6 bases; unmatched bases: 5. The CDR3 protein is CASKHRGAEAFF. CDR3 DNA: TGTGCCAGCAAACACAGGGGCGCTGAAGCTTTCTTT.